The rows below give T cell receptor beta chains drawn from one sample of a study of immune evolution from preneoplasia to lung adenocarcinoma. The repertoire was sequenced with immunoSEQ multiplex PCR; TCRdb's copy has only in-frame clones and lacks some. The profile shows a few thousand clones, roughly four fifths of them singletons. Material for sequencing was FFPE adjacent normal lung tissue. The source of these receptors is a donor aged 70 or over with lung adenocarcinoma. Both conserved end residues are part of each CDR3.

v_call cdr3_aa
TRBV10-3 CAISPSTGTRRELFF
TRBV5-4 CASSLVHSYEQYF
TRBV2 CASNGHFQPQHF
TRBV19 CASSHSGTGNTGELFF
TRBV5-1 CASSFSTGLNTGELFF
TRBV29-1 CSVEEDGRRQYF
TRBV18 CASSPGAGGSGQETQYF
TRBV5-1 CASSSRTGGTYEQYF
TRBV28 CASRGDRVYEQYF
TRBV16 CASSLTVHVPSTDTQYF
TRBV5-1 CASSLAGADTQYF
TRBV5-4 CASQPSGTGTDTQYF
TRBV7-2 CASSLPVRADTQYF
TRBV19 CASSIRQAVDEQYF
TRBV4-1 CASSQVLTRSGTDTQYF
TRBV19 CASSLREKLFF
TRBV4-3 CASSLTDRTDTQYF
TRBV4-3 CASSPNLAGDGETQYF
TRBV6-1 CASSHPGQGANEQYF
TRBV20-1 CSAPQGSVAFF
TRBV6-6 CASSHEPAVYGYTF
TRBV30 CAWSVLARSYEQYF
TRBV4-1 CASSQSPGGIYNEQFF
TRBV29-1 CSVVKETETQYF